The 21 T cell receptor beta chains below all came from one sample that was sequenced in a study of shared clonotypes between healthy human individuals. This table comes from immunoSEQ multiplex PCR, and its TCRdb copy is limited to in-frame clones, with some not included. The sample contains more than 2 million clones, 80% to 95% of which appear only once. Naive CD8 isolation took CD45RO-negative cells positively selected for CCR7 and excluded terminally differentiated effector memory CD45RA+ cells. Sequenced sample: naive CD8+ T cells from PBMCs. The source is a man in his late teens or twenties in good health. Some clones in this sample may be carry-over from other donors' samples.

About this clone: The sample contains more than one DNA sequence encoding this CDR3. V usage is TRBV5-4 and J usage is TRBJ2-7, with D possibly called TRBD1 or TRBD2 (5 bases each). Germline V gene sequence: CDR1 SGHNT, CDR2 YYREEE (reference sequence). The ends were cut back, 0 bases at V and 4 bases at J, with 11 bases in the middle. This CDR3 has 14 amino acids. CDR3 sequence reads: CASSLVGETYEQYF. DNA of the CDR3: TGTGCCAGCAGCTTGGTGGGGGAAACTTACGAGCAGTACTTC.

The J gene is TRBJ1-2, the V gene TRBV7-9, with D maybe TRBD1 (5 bases). This CDR3 contains 15 residues. The V gene's germline CDR1 is SEHNR and CDR2 FQNEAQ (reference sequence). The V end lost 4 bases, the J end lost 3 bases, and 15 bases lay between the germline ends. CDR3 in amino acids: CASSSHMTAYYGYTF. The CDR3 DNA reads TGTGCCAGCAGCTCACATATGACAGCCTACTATGGCTACACCTTC.

Note on this clone: This sample also contains other DNA sequences that code for the same CDR3. The chain combines TRBV9 with TRBJ2-1; D is undetermined. This CDR3 is 12 amino acids long. V was pared by 3 bases and J by 4 bases, with 5 bases between. CDR1 and CDR2 from the germline V gene are SGDLS and YYNGEE. CDR3 loop: CASSGGYNEQFF. The CDR3 DNA reads TGTGCCAGCAGCGGGGGTTACAATGAGCAGTTCTTC.

This rearrangement joins TRBV9 to TRBJ2-1; D might be TRBD1 (6 bases). The CDR3 covers 16 residues. CDR1 and CDR2 from the germline V gene are SGDLS and YYNGEE. Trimming took off 0 bases at V and 4 bases at J, with 14 bases between the two ends. The CDR3 here is CASSVGWTAVYNEQFF. As DNA, the CDR3 is TGTGCCAGCAGCGTAGGTTGGACAGCCGTGTACAATGAGCAGTTCTTC.

The chain links TRBV7-9 to TRBJ2-6; D is possibly TRBD1 (5 bases). CDR3 size: 14 residues. The germline gives CDR1 SEHNR, CDR2 FQNEAQ (reference sequence). The ends were cut back, 6 bases at V and 4 bases at J, with 10 bases in the middle. The CDR3 nucleotides read TGTGCCAGCAGGAAGGGGCAAGGGGCCAACGTCCTGACTTTC. Amino acids: CASRKGQGANVLTF.

The chain couples TRBV7-3 to TRBJ2-2, with 12 bases aligning to TRBD1. J was trimmed by 6 bases and V by 4 bases; bases with no gene match: 3. Germline CDR1 is SGHTA and CDR2 is FQGTGA. This CDR3 spans 15 amino acids. CDR3 sequence: CASSSGQGAPGELFF. The CDR3 DNA reads as TGTGCCAGCAGCTCGGGACAGGGGGCGCCCGGGGAGCTGTTTTTT.

This clone was picked up one time. This chain links TRBV11-2 with TRBJ2-1; 7 positions match TRBD2. Per germline, CDR1 SGHAT and CDR2 FQNNGV. The CDR3 length is 16 residues. V dropped 5 bases and J dropped 2; count of bases not matched to a gene: 9. The CDR3 DNA follows: TGTGCCAGCAGCCAGGGCGCGGGAGTCCCCTACAATGAGCAGTTCTTC. It specifies CASSQGAGVPYNEQFF.

CDR3 sequence (DNA): TGTGCCAGCAGCGCGCGACTAGCGGGAACATTCAATGAGCAGTTCTTC. Translation gives CASSARLAGTFNEQFF. This chain links TRBV7-9 with TRBJ2-1, with 11 bases matching TRBD2. Germline V CDR1 and CDR2: SEHNR, FQNEAQ (reference sequence). The junction had 9 bases not matched to a gene; V was cut back by 5 bases and J by 6 bases. The CDR3 loop spans 16 amino acids.

The gene calls are TRBV30 and TRBJ1-4; D ambiguous. CDR1 is GTSNPN and CDR2 is SVGIG in the germline V gene (reference sequence). The ends were cut back, 8 bases at V and 5 bases at J, with 18 bases in the middle. The CDR3 is 14 residues long. CDR3 sequence (DNA): TGTGCCCTGGATATGGGATTGGCAAATGAAAAACTGTTTTTT. This gives the protein CALDMGLANEKLFF.

The chain employs TRBV29-1 and TRBJ2-5; D may be TRBD1 or TRBD2 (6 bases each). V lost 0 bases to trimming and J lost 3 bases, with 14 bases between them. The CDR3 is made up of 15 amino acids. CDR1 is SQVTM and CDR2 is ANQGSEA in the germline V gene. This CDR3 reads CSVEDQNREEETQYF. The CDR3 DNA is TGCAGCGTTGAAGATCAGAACAGGGAGGAAGAGACCCAGTACTTC.

J is TRBJ2-2 and V is TRBV20-1; no reliable D call. Germline CDR1 DFQATT, CDR2 SNEGSKA (reference sequence). This CDR3 comprises 11 residues. Trimming cost V 4 bases and J 4 bases, with 4 bases left between them. CDR3 in amino acids: CSATVTGELFF. The CDR3 bases are TGCAGTGCTACCGTCACCGGGGAGCTGTTTTTT.

CDR3 DNA sequence: TGCAGCGCAGTCCTAGCGGGGTCCCTCTCCTACAATGAGCAGTTCTTC. Its translation: CSAVLAGSLSYNEQFF. V gene TRBV29-1 combines with J gene TRBJ2-1, with 9 nucleotides matching TRBD2. The CDR3 has 16 residues. Germline V CDR1 and CDR2: SQVTM, ANQGSEA. Losses at the gene ends were 7 bases for V and 0 bases for J; bases not matched to a gene: 10.

The chain uses TRBV11-2 and TRBJ2-1, with TRBD2 as a possible D gene (5 bases). V was cut by 1 base and J by 12 bases, with 7 bases left in between. The germline V gene has CDR1 SGHAT and CDR2 FQNNGV. CDR3 size: 11 residues. This chain's CDR3 is CASSLAGWQFF. DNA of the CDR3: TGTGCCAGCAGCTTAGCGGGGTGGCAGTTCTTC.

The V and J genes are TRBV7-9 and TRBJ2-7; perhaps TRBD2 as D (6 bases). CDR3 length: 14 amino acids. V was clipped by 5 bases and J by 1 base, with 12 bases between them. Germline V lookup: CDR1 SEHNR, CDR2 FQNEAQ (reference sequence). CDR3: CASSQPGLSYEQYF. DNA of the CDR3: TGTGCCAGCAGCCAACCGGGACTTTCCTACGAGCAGTACTTC.

In its sample, this clone was seen a few times. With a much larger clone just one base away, this may be a read error. The same CDR3 also results from other DNA sequences found in this sample. V and J are TRBV9 and TRBJ1-1; D unclear. The CDR3 runs 13 residues. Germline CDR1 and CDR2: SGDLS and YYNGEE. V was clipped by 1 base and J by 0 bases, with 4 bases between them. The CDR3 DNA reads TGTGCCAGCAGCGTAAGGGTGAACACTGAAGCTTTCTTT. It codes for CASSVRVNTEAFF.

This clone has a handful of counts. The gene calls are TRBV19 and TRBJ2-1; the D gene is possibly TRBD1 (5 bases). This CDR3 has 13 residues. Per germline, CDR1 LNHDA and CDR2 SQIVND (reference sequence). V was cut by 6 bases and J by 8 bases, with 14 bases left in between. The CDR3 loop is CASRKSGLDEQFF. The CDR3 DNA sequence: TGTGCCAGTAGGAAATCAGGGTTGGATGAGCAGTTCTTC.

The chain employs TRBV5-1 and TRBJ1-4; TRBD1 aligns across 7 bases. This CDR3 has 14 amino acids. Germline CDR1 reads SGHRS; CDR2 reads YFSETQ. V shed 0 bases, J shed 7 bases, and the junction held 3 bases outside the gene matches. CDR3 DNA: TGCGCCAGCAGCTTGGCCGGGACAGCTGAAAAACTGTTTTTT. As protein: CASSLAGTAEKLFF.

For the CDR3, the DNA is TGTGCCAGCAGCGCGGGGACGGACGAGCAGTACTTC. Protein: CASSAGTDEQYF. The V and J genes are TRBV7-8 and TRBJ2-7, with D possibly being TRBD2 (6 bases). This CDR3 spans 12 amino acids. V shed 5 bases and J shed 5 bases, with 10 bases lying between them. Germline V gives CDR1 SGHVS, CDR2 FQNEAQ.

This clone was seen a few times. This sequence joins TRBV18 and TRBJ1-5; no firm D call. The germline V gene has CDR1 KGHSH and CDR2 LQKENI. Trimming stripped 3 bases from V and 0 bases from J, with 9 bases between. This CDR3 is 15 amino acids long. The DNA of the CDR3 is TGTGCCAGCTCACCCGGACGGGATAGCAATCAGCCCCAGCATTTT. This translates into CASSPGRDSNQPQHF.

Notes on this clone: A read error may produce the germline difference seen at one junction end. V and J are TRBV11-3 and TRBJ2-1, with 8 bases lining up with TRBD2. Germline values: CDR1 SGHNT, CDR2 YENEEA. CDR3 length: 14 amino acids. The CDR3 sequence is CASSSSELAAEPLF. CDR3 sequence (DNA): TGTGCCAGCAGCTCTTCCGAACTAGCGGCGGAGCCCCTCTTC.

This chain uses TRBV4-1 with TRBJ1-2, with D unresolved. This CDR3 contains 15 residues. The germline CDR1 and CDR2 sequences are MGHRA and YSYEKL. Trimming took off 0 bases at V and 0 bases at J, with 8 bases between the two ends. The CDR3 spells CASSQDPQTNYGYTF. Written as DNA, the CDR3 is TGCGCCAGCAGCCAAGATCCACAAACTAACTATGGCTACACCTTC.